The rows below give T cell receptor beta chains drawn from one sample of a study of T-cell memory formation after mild COVID-19. TCRdb re-called the 5' RACE reads through MiXCR, storing one row per CDR3 protein. Among a few hundred thousand distinct CDR3 sequences listed, around 16% were seen once. Sample: PBMCs or a T cell subset sorted from them (not recorded which). The receptors shown here come from a man aged 18 to 30 who had mild COVID-19 (a few samples of this study predate the infection). Cell type and time point are not known. The CDR3 runs from the conserved cysteine through the conserved F or W. A D gene is named only where the DNA matches it firmly. The size entry is marked missing in some rows and otherwise reads once, few, many or a size class.

TRBJ2-5 few 13 - TRBV5-1 TGCGCCAGCAGCTTGACCCCGCAAGAGACCCAGTACTTC CASSLTPQETQYF
TRBJ2-1 many 17 TRBD2 TRBV20-1 TGCAGTGCTAGAGATTATGAACTAGCGGGGGCCCCGTCTGAGCAGTTCTTC CSARDYELAGAPSEQFF
TRBJ1-2 - 15 - TRBV9 TGTGCCAGCAGCGTAGATCTGGCGGTGGGACGGGGCTACACCTTC CASSVDLAVGRGYTF
TRBJ1-2 many 13 TRBD1 TRBV27 TGTGCCAGCAAACCAGGGGGTGCTTTTGGCTACACCTTC CASKPGGAFGYTF
TRBJ1-1 few 15 - TRBV11-2 TGTGCCAGCAGCTCCCCAACTATCCTGAACACTGAAGCTTTCTTT CASSSPTILNTEAFF
TRBJ2-1 - 14 - TRBV5-1 TGCGCCAGCAGCGAGCCGGGGGTCGGAAATGAGCAGTTCTTC CASSEPGVGNEQFF
TRBJ2-2 - 19 TRBD1 TRBV29-1 TGCAGCGACCTCACCCTCGACAGGGGCAATTCACCTCACACCGGGGAGCTGTTTTTT CSDLTLDRGNSPHTGELFF
TRBJ2-2 - 15 - TRBV5-1 TGCGCCAGTCAACCTGGGGGGACGAACACCGGGGAGCTGTTTTTT CASQPGGTNTGELFF
TRBJ2-7 few 12 TRBD1 TRBV12-3/TRBV12-4 TGTGCCAGCAACTCCTACGCGGACAGGAAGTACTTC CASNSYADRKYF
TRBJ1-2 - 13 - TRBV28 TGTGCCAGCAGTTTACCCAGTAACTATGGCTACACCTTC CASSLPSNYGYTF
TRBJ1-4 many 16 TRBD1 TRBV7-9 TGTGCCAGCAGCTTAGGAGACAGGGGAACTAATGAAAAACTGTTTTTT CASSLGDRGTNEKLFF
TRBJ1-3 few 16 - TRBV4-3 TGCGCCAGCAGCCAAGATTCGGGCGCCCGGGGAAACACCATATATTTT CASSQDSGARGNTIYF
TRBJ2-5 - 16 TRBD2 TRBV6-5 TGTGCCAGCAGTGGGGGACTAGCGGGGGGGCCACAGACCCAGTACTTC CASSGGLAGGPQTQYF
TRBJ2-4 few 14 - TRBV6-5 TGTGCCAGCAGTTACAACCTAGACGGGGACATTCAGTACTTC CASSYNLDGDIQYF
TRBJ2-3 - 14 - TRBV29-1 TGCAGCGTTGGACGGGGGGCAGGCACAGATACGCAGTATTTT CSVGRGAGTDTQYF
TRBJ2-1 many 15 - TRBV12-3/TRBV12-4 TGTGCCAGCAGTTTGGGGCAGGGGCTTTGGGATGAGCAGTTCTTC CASSLGQGLWDEQFF
TRBJ2-7 few 16 - TRBV6-6 TGTGCCAGCAGTTACTCCCCGGTGGGGCCCCCCGGCGAGCAGTACTTC CASSYSPVGPPGEQYF
TRBJ2-5 - 16 - TRBV6-2/TRBV6-3 TGTGCCAGCAGTTACACAGGTGGCCTACACGTGGAGACCCAGTACTTC CASSYTGGLHVETQYF
TRBJ2-3 - 15 - TRBV9 TGTGCCAGCAGCGACGGACAGCTAAGCACAGATACGCAGTATTTT CASSDGQLSTDTQYF
TRBJ1-6 few 16 TRBD1 TRBV28 TGTGCCAGCAGTTTCGGCCTTGGACAGGGGCATTCACCCCTCCACTTT CASSFGLGQGHSPLHF
TRBJ1-4 many 14 - TRBV7-2 TGTGCCAGCAGCTTATCGAATTCTGGTGAAAAACTGTTTTTT CASSLSNSGEKLFF
TRBJ2-3 many 14 - TRBV15 TGTGCCACCCGTTCGAGCTCAGGCACAGATACGCAGTATTTT CATRSSSGTDTQYF
TRBJ1-4 - 14 - TRBV10-3 TGTGCCTCCCGGCTGGCAGCTTCTAATGAAAAACTGTTTTTT CASRLAASNEKLFF
TRBJ2-2 - 15 TRBD2 TRBV19 TGTGCCAGTAGCGCGGGGGAGGGGAACACCGGGGAGCTGTTTTTT CASSAGEGNTGELFF
TRBJ1-5 few 14 - TRBV5-1 TGCGCCAGCAGCTTGGCCAACGGGGTTCAGCCCCAGCATTTT CASSLANGVQPQHF
TRBJ2-2 many 12 - TRBV10-3 TGTGCCATCAGCAAGAACACCGGGGAGCTGTTTTTT CAISKNTGELFF